These 20 T cell receptor beta chains were all obtained from the same sample, sequenced in a study of blood T cell repertoires in COVID-19. The assay was immunoSEQ multiplex PCR, and TCRdb's table has in-frame clones only and misses some. Here the sample spans about 360,000 clones, 85% to 90% being singletons. The sequencing input was peripheral blood. Receptors originate from a human donor in a cohort sampled during active COVID-19.

The V call is TRBV4-2, the J call TRBJ2-7; TRBD1 matches 9 bases. CDR1 is LGHNA and CDR2 is YNFKEQ in the germline V gene. Trimming cost V 0 bases and J 2 bases; bases outside gene matches: 5. CDR3 length: 16 residues. The CDR3 DNA sequence: TGTGCCAGCAGCCAAGATTCGGGGGACAGGGCCTACGAGCAGTACTTC. As protein: CASSQDSGDRAYEQYF.

The V gene is TRBV6-5, the J gene TRBJ1-3; D is unresolved. Trimming left V 8 bases short and J 2 bases short, with 7 bases between. CDR1 is MNHEY, CDR2 SVGAGI, per germline. There are 12 residues in the CDR3. CDR3 nucleotides: TGTGCCAGCGGCAGTACTGGAAACACCATATATTTT. This gives the protein CASGSTGNTIYF.

A remark on this clone: At the DNA level, this CDR3 is encoded by other sequences in the same sample as well. This sequence joins TRBV15 and TRBJ1-2; TRBD1 matches at 7 bases. Germline V gene sequence: CDR1 LNHNV, CDR2 YYDKDF (reference sequence). CDR3 length: 16 residues. The V gene end was trimmed by 1 base and the J gene end by 4 bases; junction bases not matched to a gene: 9. CDR3 sequence: CATSRAPEGASYGYTF. In nucleotides, the CDR3 is TGTGCCACCAGCAGAGCCCCGGAGGGGGCGAGCTATGGCTACACCTTC. Full variable domain (remainder filled in from reference TRBV15 and TRBJ1-2): DAMVIQNPRYQVTQFGKPVTLSCSQTLNHNVMYWYQQKSSQAPKLLFHYYDKDFNNEADTPDNFQSRRPNTSFCFLDIRSPGLGDTAMYLCATSRAPEGASYGYTFGSGTRLTVV.

This clone was recorded a few times. The chain joins TRBV29-1 to TRBJ2-7; TRBD2 agrees at 11 bases. The germline CDR1 and CDR2 sequences are SQVTM and ANQGSEA. There are 15 residues in the CDR3. After removal of 6 bases from V and 0 bases from J, the junction contained 7 bases not matched to a gene. The CDR3 DNA reads TGCAGCGTCCAAGGGACTAGCGGAAACTCCTACGAGCAGTACTTC. This codes for CSVQGTSGNSYEQYF.

V is TRBV2 and J is TRBJ2-5; D remains unclear. Between the trimmed V and J ends, which lost 1 base and 13 bases, there was a span of 13 bases. The CDR3 contains 12 residues. Germline lookup yields CDR1 SNHLY and CDR2 FYNNEI. CDR3 coding DNA: TGTGCCAGCAGTGAAGATCATAGAGATCCGTACTTC. As protein: CASSEDHRDPYF.

The chain recombines TRBV6-4 with TRBJ1-5; 12 bases align to TRBD1. Trimming cost V 7 bases and J 5 bases; bases outside gene matches: 12. The CDR3 runs 17 residues. In germline, CDR1 is MRHNA, CDR2 SNTAGT. CDR3 in DNA: TGTGCCAGCACGATAGGGGACAGGGGGCCCCTTCATCAGCCCCAGCATTTT. Protein sequence: CASTIGDRGPLHQPQHF.

The rearrangement joins TRBV5-1 to TRBJ2-1; the match to TRBD2 covers 11 bases. Germline V CDR1 and CDR2: SGHRS, YFSETQ. The CDR3 has 15 amino acids. Trimming took 4 bases from V and 9 from J; bases not matched to a gene: 9. The CDR3 spells CASSPGLAEWSEQFF. DNA for the CDR3: TGCGCCAGCAGCCCGGGACTAGCGGAGTGGAGTGAGCAGTTCTTC. Full variable domain (outside the CDR3, taken from reference TRBV5-1 and TRBJ2-1): KAGVTQTPRYLIKTRGQQVTLSCSPISGHRSVSWYQQTPGQGLQFLFEYFSETQRNKGNFPGRFSGRQFSNSRSEMNVSTLELGDSALYLCASSPGLAEWSEQFFGPGTRLTVL.

The chain recombines TRBV14 with TRBJ2-3; 15 bases are a match to TRBD2. V gave up 4 bases and J gave up 4 bases; unmatched junction bases: 3. The CDR3 has 16 amino acids. CDR1 is SGHDN, CDR2 FVKESK, per germline. DNA of the CDR3: TGTGCCAGCAGCCTGGGACTAGCGGGAGGTGCAGATACGCAGTATTTT. Protein sequence: CASSLGLAGGADTQYF.

The V and J genes are TRBV12-3 or TRBV12-4 and TRBJ1-6; no clear D. V dropped 4 bases and J dropped 7 bases, with 8 bases sitting between them. The CDR3 covers 13 residues. In DNA form, the CDR3 reads TGTGCCAGCAGTTCCAGGCCGAATTCACCCCTCCACTTT. As protein: CASSSRPNSPLHF.

DNA of the CDR3: TGTGCCAGCAGACCCCCGGGGGGTCAGCCCCAGCATTTT. Protein: CASRPPGGQPQHF. This chain joins TRBV12-3 or TRBV12-4 and TRBJ1-5; a possible D gene is TRBD1 (5 bases). Trimming shortened V by 6 bases and J by 6 bases, and 12 bases separated the two germline ends. This CDR3 is built from 13 residues.

The chain employs TRBV5-1 and TRBJ2-7, with D maybe TRBD2 (5 bases). V lost 2 bases to trimming and J lost 3 bases, with 15 bases between them. Germline V gene lookup returns CDR1 SGHRS and CDR2 YFSETQ. The CDR3 sequence is 15 residues long. The CDR3 DNA follows: TGCGCCAGCAGCTTTAGGGAGACGACAAACTACGAGCAGTACTTC. Translating it yields CASSFRETTNYEQYF.

This chain connects TRBV4-1 to TRBJ2-2, with 9 nucleotides matching TRBD1. Per the germline V gene, CDR1 is MGHRA and CDR2 is YSYEKL. The CDR3 consists of 16 residues. Germline trimming cut 0 bases from V and 5 bases from J; bases unmatched to any gene: 4. The CDR3 loop reads CASSQEGTGLTGELFF. CDR3 DNA sequence: TGCGCCAGCAGCCAAGAAGGGACAGGGCTTACCGGGGAGCTGTTTTTT.

J is TRBJ1-6 and V is TRBV6-5; 7 nucleotides align to TRBD1. Germline CDR1 MNHEY, CDR2 SVGAGI. The CDR3 sequence is 14 residues long. The junction had 2 bases not matched to a gene; V was cut back by 5 bases and J by 4 bases. CDR3 coding DNA: TGTGCCAGCAGTCGACAGGGTTATAATTCACCCCTCCACTTT. This translates into CASSRQGYNSPLHF.

This chain links TRBV9 with TRBJ2-3; D is perhaps TRBD2 (7 bases). Germline V gene data show CDR1 as SGDLS and CDR2 as YYNGEE. CDR3 size: 16 residues. The ends were cut back, 3 bases at V and 1 base at J, with 15 bases in the middle. The CDR3 nucleotides are TGTGCCAGCAGCGCACGGGGGGCTACGGGCACAGATACGCAGTATTTT. Amino acid sequence: CASSARGATGTDTQYF.

The chain uses TRBV27 and TRBJ1-6; D call uncertain. Germline assignment: CDR1 MNHEY and CDR2 SMNVEV (reference sequence). The germline V and J ends were trimmed by 1 base and 7 bases, with 5 bases remaining between them. The CDR3 covers 13 residues. The CDR3 DNA reads as TGTGCCAGCAGTTTATTCGTAAATTCACCCCTCCACTTT. It codes for CASSLFVNSPLHF.

This chain connects TRBV15 to TRBJ2-1; TRBD1 matches at 8 bases. The V gene's germline CDR1 is LNHNV and CDR2 YYDKDF (reference sequence). The CDR3 spans 15 residues. With V trimmed by 3 bases and J by 6 bases, 7 bases remained unmatched. In nucleotides, the CDR3 is TGTGCCACCAGCAGGGTGCGGACAGGGAGCAATGAGCAGTTCTTC. Translating gives CATSRVRTGSNEQFF.

The chain is built from TRBV20-1 and TRBJ1-2, with a tentative D call TRBD1 (5 bases). This CDR3 has 11 amino acids. Germline V gene sequence: CDR1 DFQATT, CDR2 SNEGSKA (reference sequence). V was pared by 2 bases and J by 8 bases, with 9 bases between. CDR3 loop: CSARKGIGYTF. In DNA form, the CDR3 reads TGCAGTGCTAGAAAGGGGATCGGCTACACCTTC.

This chain uses TRBV18 with TRBJ1-2; no clear D gene. The CDR3 extends over 15 amino acids. The germline CDR1 and CDR2 sequences are KGHSH and LQKENI. Between the trimmed V and J ends, which lost 2 bases and 5 bases, there was a span of 15 bases. CDR3 bases: TGTGCCAGCTCACCAGAGTTAACCGAATCTTATGGCTACACCTTC. Protein: CASSPELTESYGYTF.

This clone was seen just once. The rearrangement uses TRBV19 and TRBJ2-3; TRBD1 matches at 10 bases. The junction had 10 bases not matched to a gene; V was cut back by 6 bases and J by 7 bases. The germline CDR1 and CDR2 sequences are LNHDA and SQIVND (reference sequence). CDR3 length: 15 residues. CDR3 DNA sequence: TGTGCCAGTAGCGCGACCCGGACAGGGGGATATACGCAGTATTTT. Encoded protein: CASSATRTGGYTQYF.

This clone occurred a few times. The chain has TRBV5-1 and TRBJ1-1; tentative D call: TRBD1 (6 bases). Trimming removed 2 bases at V and 3 bases at J, with 11 bases between. Per the germline V gene, CDR1 is SGHRS and CDR2 is YFSETQ. This CDR3 comprises 14 residues. The CDR3 DNA sequence: TGCGCCAGCAGCTTTACAGGGAGGGACACTGAAGCTTTCTTT. Amino acids: CASSFTGRDTEAFF.